This passage covers 25 T cell receptor beta chains from one sample sequenced in a study of TET2 disruption in CD19-targeted CAR T cells. Their recognized antigens are unknown. Sequencing used immunoSEQ multiplex PCR; TCRdb keeps in-frame clones, though not all of them. The sample shows about 30,000 clones, and around 1.9% sits with its ten largest clones. This sample's treatment: autologous CTL019 cells: CD19 CAR with 4-1BB and CD3 zeta domains. Specimen: CD8- CAR+ T cells sorted from cultured blood T cells, collected for CD19 CAR T cell therapy. The sample's subset: CD8-negative CAR-positive T cells from the infusion product. These receptors came from a man between 65 and 85 years old with chronic lymphocytic leukemia.

On this clone: The missing CDR3 end, 3 residues past where the read stops, is filled in from the germline J gene. The chain links TRBV5-5 to TRBJ2-1; TRBD2 aligns across 7 bases. CDR1 and CDR2 (germline): SGHKS, YYEKEE (reference sequence). This CDR3 has 15 residues. V lost 0 bases, J lost 5 bases, and 5 bases stayed unmatched. CDR3 loop: CASSLGLAEHNEQFF. The CDR3 DNA, read in part, is TGTGCCAGCAGCTTGGGCCTAGCGGAGCACAATGAG.

With regard to this clone: Read coverage stops 3 residues before the CDR3 terminus; the germline J gene supplies the remainder. The genes are TRBV11-1 and TRBJ2-4; tentatively, D is TRBD1 (6 bases). This CDR3 contains 14 residues. CDR1 is SGHAT and CDR2 is FQDESV in the germline V gene (reference sequence). Incomplete CDR3 DNA: TGTGCCAGCAGCCCGCAGGGGTTCCGTTGGGGT. Encoded protein: CASSPQGFRWG. The whole CDR3 sequence reads CASSPQGFRWGQYF.

A remark on this clone: Its ends do not fully match the called genes, so a read error is possible. The read ends 3 residues early relative to the CDR3; the germline J gene fills the gap. Other DNA sequences in this specimen translate into the identical CDR3. This chain uses TRBV9 with TRBJ1-3; D perhaps matches TRBD1 (6 bases). Germline-derived CDR1 and CDR2 are SGDLS and YYNGEE. The CDR3 contains 14 residues. The covered CDR3 bases are TGTGCCAGCAGCGTCGGGGGGCCTGGAAACACT. This encodes CASSVGGPGNT. The complete CDR3 reads CASSVGGPGNTIYF.

Comments on this clone: With the read ending 3 residues before the CDR3 end, the germline J gene is used to fill in that end. The chain joins TRBV19 to TRBJ2-4, with 8 bases aligning to TRBD1. This CDR3 spans 17 amino acids. CDR1 is LNHDA, CDR2 SQIVND, per germline (reference sequence). Partial CDR3 DNA: TGTGCCAGTAGTATAGCTCTCCAGGGGGCCCTCAATCAGCCT. Its protein product is CASSIALQGALNQP. The entire CDR3 is CASSIALQGALNQPQYF.

As to this clone: The sequenced fragment ends 3 residues before the CDR3 boundary, so the rest is inferred from the germline J gene. V is TRBV7-9 and J is TRBJ1-1, with TRBD1 matching 8 bases. The CDR3 is 14 residues long. From germline, CDR1 is SEHNR and CDR2 FQNEAQ (reference sequence). CDR3 DNA (partial): TGTGCCAGCACCCAAGACGACAGGGGCTATGGC. This translates into CASTQDDRGYG. The complete CDR3 protein is CASTQDDRGYGAFF.

On this clone: Read coverage stops 3 residues before the CDR3 terminus; the germline J gene supplies the remainder. The chain uses TRBV19 and TRBJ2-4; TRBD1 agrees at 7 bases. Germline assignment: CDR1 LNHDA and CDR2 SQIVND (reference sequence). The CDR3 contains 15 residues. The CDR3 bases that were read are TGTGCCAGTAGTCCCAGACAGGGTAGCAATCAGCCT. As protein: CASSPRQGSNQP. The full CDR3 reads CASSPRQGSNQPQYF.

Comment on this clone: Read data end 3 residues before the CDR3 end; the end is taken from the germline J gene. The chain is built from TRBV5-1 and TRBJ1-1, with 8 bases matching TRBD1. J was trimmed by 4 bases and V by 2 bases; bases with no gene match: 7. Germline loops: CDR1 SGHRS, CDR2 YFSETQ. The CDR3 spans 15 residues. The part of the CDR3 DNA that was read is TGCGCCAGCAGCTTCAACAGGGGGTCGGGCACTGAA. Protein sequence: CASSFNRGSGTE. The entire CDR3 protein is CASSFNRGSGTEAFF.

This CDR3 reads CATLGTENSNQPQHF. The CDR3 DNA, read in part, is TGTGCCACCTTAGGGACAGAAAATAGCAATCAGCCC. J is TRBJ1-5 and V is TRBV6-7; 7 nucleotides agree with TRBD1. The CDR3 extends 3 residues past the end of the read, so its final part is completed from the germline J gene. TRBV6-7 carries the ORF label, with uncertain function. The CDR3 is 15 amino acids. J lost 0 bases, V lost 10 bases, and 9 bases had no gene match.

A note on this clone: Coverage ceases 3 residues before the CDR3 finishes, and the germline J gene fills in the end. This sequence joins TRBV11-1 and TRBJ1-2; the D gene is possibly TRBD1 (6 bases). Germline V gene lookup returns CDR1 SGHAT and CDR2 FQDESV (reference sequence). CDR3 length: 14 amino acids. CDR3 bases read: TGTGCCAGCAGCCCGCAGGGGTTCCGTTGGGGC. Protein: CASSPQGFRWG. The entire CDR3 protein reads CASSPQGFRWGYTF. Full variable domain (rest looked up from reference TRBV11-1 and TRBJ1-2): EAEVAQSPRYKITEKSQAVAFWCDPISGHATLYWYRQILGQGPELLVQFQDESVVDDSQLPKDRFSAERLKGVDSTLKIQPAELGDSAMYLCASSPQGFRWGYTFGSGTRLTVV.

A word on this clone: The read ends 3 residues before the CDR3 terminus; that terminus is restored from the germline J gene. The V and J genes are TRBV19 and TRBJ2-5, with 8 positions matching TRBD2. The CDR3 consists of 15 residues. Germline CDR1 LNHDA, CDR2 SQIVND (reference sequence). CDR3 sequence reads: CASRPSGGRADTQYF. The sequenced CDR3 bases are TGTGCCAGCCGCCCCTCGGGGGGGCGGGCAGATACC.

Concerning this clone: The read halts 3 residues ahead of the CDR3 end, with the missing end drawn from the germline J gene. The chain links TRBV5-1 to TRBJ1-2; D is unresolved. The CDR3 runs to 16 residues. The V gene's germline CDR1 is SGHRS and CDR2 YFSETQ. V lost 0 bases and J 3 bases, leaving 15 bases between the germline ends. The CDR3 sequence: CASSLGNQVGDYGYTF. The sequenced CDR3 bases are TGCGCCAGCAGCTTGGGAAACCAGGTCGGGGACTATGGC. Supplemented by reference TRBV5-1 and TRBJ1-2, the full variable domain reads KAGVTQTPRYLIKTRGQQVTLSCSPISGHRSVSWYQQTPGQGLQFLFEYFSETQRNKGNFPGRFSGRQFSNSRSEMNVSTLELGDSALYLCASSLGNQVGDYGYTFGSGTRLTVV.

Measured by frequency, this clone is medium-sized. The CDR3 end is not reached by the read, which stops 3 residues before it; the germline J gene fills it in. The chain is built from TRBV6-2 or TRBV6-3 and TRBJ2-2; D is uncertain. The length of the CDR3 is 12 residues. Germline values: CDR1 MNHEY, CDR2 SVGEGT. V was shortened by 4 bases and J by 6 bases, with 6 bases between the two germline ends. CDR3 region: CASSFSAGELFF. Partial CDR3 DNA: TGTGCCAGCAGTTTTAGTGCCGGGGAG.

As for this clone: The DNA ends 3 residues before the CDR3 does, and the rest of the CDR3 is filled in from the germline J gene. The rearrangement links TRBV19 to TRBJ2-4; 8 bases map to TRBD2. CDR1 LNHDA and CDR2 SQIVND come from the germline V gene (reference sequence). The CDR3 runs 15 residues. The CDR3 bases that were read are TGTGCCAGTAGTATAATGACGGGGGGGCTGGAGACT. Protein product: CASSIMTGGLET. The whole CDR3 reads CASSIMTGGLETQYF.

Notes on this clone: The CDR3 goes on 3 residues after the read ends, and that part is filled in from the germline J gene. The chain links TRBV5-1 to TRBJ1-4; TRBD1 matches at 7 bases. The length of the CDR3 is 14 residues. Trimming removed 2 bases from V and 3 bases from J; junction bases left unmatched: 1. Germline V gives CDR1 SGHRS, CDR2 YFSETQ. The part of the CDR3 DNA that was read is TGCGCCAGCAGCTTTGGACAGGCTAATGAAAAA. This encodes CASSFGQANEK. The complete CDR3 reads CASSFGQANEKLFF. Filled out from reference TRBV5-1 and TRBJ1-4, the complete variable domain reads KAGVTQTPRYLIKTRGQQVTLSCSPISGHRSVSWYQQTPGQGLQFLFEYFSETQRNKGNFPGRFSGRQFSNSRSEMNVSTLELGDSALYLCASSFGQANEKLFFGSGTQLSVL.

In regard to this clone: Read sequence stops 3 residues before the CDR3 end, and the germline J gene provides the missing end. The chain carries TRBV5-1 and TRBJ2-4; 7 bases match TRBD1. CDR1 and CDR2 (germline): SGHRS, YFSETQ. The CDR3 length is 15 residues. The CDR3 loop reads CASSLGQGMGETQYF. Partial CDR3 DNA: TGCGCCAGCAGCTTGGGACAGGGCATGGGAGAGACT.

The CDR3 here is CASSPPSGGGGETQYF. The covered CDR3 bases are TGTGCCAGCTCACCACCCAGCGGGGGAGGTGGAGAGACT. The chain carries TRBV18 and TRBJ2-4; 8 nucleotides line up with TRBD2. The read ends 3 residues shy of where the CDR3 ends; the end is completed using the germline J gene. This CDR3 has 16 amino acids. CDR1 and CDR2 (germline): KGHSH, LQKENI. Based on the CDR3 plus reference TRBV18 and TRBJ2-4, the full variable domain is NAGVMQNPRHLVRRRGQEARLRCSPMKGHSHVYWYRQLPEEGLKFMVYLQKENIIDESGMPKERFSAEFPKEGPSILRIQQVVRGDSAAYFCASSPPSGGGGETQYFGAGTRLSVL.

Turning to this clone: The CDR3 goes on 3 residues after the read ends, and that part is filled in from the germline J gene. This chain joins TRBV2 and TRBJ1-2; TRBD1 is a possible D gene (5 bases). The CDR3 is made up of 15 amino acids. The V gene's germline CDR1 is SNHLY and CDR2 FYNNEI. This CDR3 is CASRGLAGGTDTYTF. The covered CDR3 bases are TGTGCCAGCAGGGGACTAGCGGGGGGTACGGATACC.

As regards this clone: The CDR3 end lies 3 residues beyond the end of the read and is filled in from the germline J gene. The chain combines TRBV15 with TRBJ1-1; 8 bases line up with TRBD1. Germline lookup yields CDR1 LNHNV and CDR2 YYDKDF (reference sequence). The V and J ends lost 0 bases and 5 bases, in that order; junction bases with no gene match: 17. This CDR3 contains 19 residues. The CDR3 region is CATSRERGDPGQGATEAFF. The part of the CDR3 DNA that was read is TGTGCCACCAGCAGAGAGAGGGGAGACCCGGGGCAGGGGGCGACTGAA.

On this clone: The CDR3 extends 3 residues past the end of the read, so its final part is completed from the germline J gene. V gene TRBV7-8 combines with J gene TRBJ1-1, with 7 bases identical to TRBD1. Germline V gene lookup returns CDR1 SGHVS and CDR2 FQNEAQ. This CDR3 has 16 residues. With V trimmed by 5 bases and J by 0 bases, 9 bases remained unmatched. The CDR3 loop reads CASSPRTGLLNTEAFF. The part of the CDR3 DNA that was read is TGTGCCAGCAGCCCGCGGACAGGACTCTTGAACACTGAA.

Of note for this clone: Read sequence stops 3 residues before the CDR3 end, and the germline J gene provides the missing end. The chain couples TRBV7-3 to TRBJ1-6; D remains unclear. Germline-derived CDR1 and CDR2 are SGHTA and FQGTGA. V was pared by 2 bases and J by 4 bases, with 15 bases between. This CDR3 comprises 17 residues. The CDR3 reads CASSLWQGSRYNSPLHF. The DNA read from the CDR3 is TGTGCCAGCAGCTTATGGCAAGGGTCGCGATATAATTCACCC. The variable domain in full, completed from reference TRBV7-3 and TRBJ1-6, reads GAGVSQTPSNKVTEKGKYVELRCDPISGHTALYWYRQSLGQGPEFLIYFQGTGAADDSGLPNDRFFAVRPEGSVSTLKIQRTERGDSAVYLCASSLWQGSRYNSPLHFGNGTRLTVT.

Points on this clone: The read finishes 3 residues shy of the CDR3 end, and the germline J gene is used to complete it. This rearrangement joins TRBV5-1 to TRBJ1-1; D might be TRBD1 (5 bases). Per the germline V gene, CDR1 is SGHRS and CDR2 is YFSETQ. The CDR3 spans 14 residues. V gave up 4 bases and J gave up 5 bases, with 15 bases separating them. The chain's CDR3 is CASSRVDRGTEAFF. Incomplete CDR3 DNA: TGCGCCAGCAGCCGGGTCGACAGAGGGACTGAA.

Concerning this clone itself: The read stops 3 residues short of the end of the CDR3; the missing end is completed from the germline J gene. V usage is TRBV2 and J usage is TRBJ1-1; the D gene is possibly TRBD1 (5 bases). The CDR3 consists of 13 residues. V was pared by 3 bases and J by 3 bases, with 8 bases between. CDR1 is SNHLY and CDR2 is FYNNEI in the germline V gene. Partial CDR3 DNA: TGTGCCAGCAGTGACAGGGTTGACACTGAA. It codes for CASSDRVDTE. From start to end, the CDR3 is CASSDRVDTEAFF. Based on the CDR3 plus reference TRBV2 and TRBJ1-1, the full variable domain is EPEVTQTPSHQVTQMGQEVILRCVPISNHLYFYWYRQILGQKVEFLVSFYNNEISEKSEIFDDQFSVERPDGSNFTLKIRSTKLEDSAMYFCASSDRVDTEAFFGQGTRLTVV.

Notes on this clone: The CDR3 extends 3 residues past the end of the read, so its final part is completed from the germline J gene. The genes are TRBV2 and TRBJ1-2, with D possibly TRBD1 on 6 matching bases. The V gene's germline CDR1 is SNHLY and CDR2 FYNNEI. The CDR3 extends over 14 amino acids. The CDR3 spells CASKIRGASYDYTF. The CDR3 DNA, read in part, is TGTGCCAGCAAAATCAGGGGCGCCTCCTACGAC.

To note about this clone: The observed sequence ends 3 residues before the CDR3 terminus, with the missing tail filled in from the germline J gene. V usage is TRBV28 and J usage is TRBJ2-1, with 8 bases lining up with TRBD2. Per germline, CDR1 MDHEN and CDR2 SYDVKM. This CDR3 region has 14 residues. The V segment lost 7 bases and the J segment 3 bases; nucleotides outside the gene matches: 5. This CDR3 is CASTRGGLYNEQFF. The covered CDR3 bases are TGTGCCAGCACACGGGGGGGCCTCTACAATGAG.

As regards this clone: The CDR3 end is not reached by the read, which stops 3 residues before it; the germline J gene fills it in. The chain combines TRBV5-4 with TRBJ2-3; TRBD2 aligns across 10 bases. V dropped 5 bases and J dropped 8; count of bases not matched to a gene: 8. Germline CDR1 and CDR2: SGHNT and YYREEE (reference sequence). This CDR3 has 14 amino acids. CDR3 sequence reads: CASSPTSGVFTQYF. The sequenced part of the CDR3 DNA is TGTGCCAGCAGTCCAACTAGCGGGGTCTTTACG.